This TCR beta chain was identified in a study of T cell changes during pregnancy in multiple sclerosis. TCRdb's copy holds only in-frame clones and misses some; the assay was immunoSEQ multiplex PCR. The sample carries approximately 28,000 clones, under 95% recorded once. The CDR3 runs to 13 residues. CDR1 and CDR2 (germline): ENHRY, SYGVKD. V dropped 6 bases and J dropped 6; count of bases not matched to a gene: 6. Source: peripheral blood, taken in the first trimester of pregnancy. The gene calls are TRBV10-3 and TRBJ1-2, with 8 bases fitting TRBD1. This TCR was sampled from a female donor in good health, enrolled as a control in a pregnancy study. CDR3 sequence: CAIRDRGGDGYTF. The CDR3 DNA reads TGTGCCATCAGAGACAGGGGAGGCGATGGCTACACCTTC.